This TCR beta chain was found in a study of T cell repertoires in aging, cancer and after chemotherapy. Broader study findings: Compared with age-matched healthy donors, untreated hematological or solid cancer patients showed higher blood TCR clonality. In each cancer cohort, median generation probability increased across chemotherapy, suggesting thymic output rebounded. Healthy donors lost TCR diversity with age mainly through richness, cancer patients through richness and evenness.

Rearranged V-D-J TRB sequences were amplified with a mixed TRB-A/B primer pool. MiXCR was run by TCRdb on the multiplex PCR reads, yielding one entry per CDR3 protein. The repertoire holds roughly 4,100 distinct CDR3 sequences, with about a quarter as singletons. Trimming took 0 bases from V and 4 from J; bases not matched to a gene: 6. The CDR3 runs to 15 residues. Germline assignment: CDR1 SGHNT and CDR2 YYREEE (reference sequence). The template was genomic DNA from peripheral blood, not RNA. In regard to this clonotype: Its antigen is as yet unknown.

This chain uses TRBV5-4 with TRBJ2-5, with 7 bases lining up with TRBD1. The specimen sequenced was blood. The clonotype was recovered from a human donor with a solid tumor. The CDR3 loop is CASSLAGRQGETQYF. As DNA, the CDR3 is TGTGCCAGCAGCTTGGCCGGCCGACAGGGAGAGACCCAGTACTTC.